This TCR beta chain was observed in a study of cytotoxic CD8 clonotypes in ibrutinib-treated CLL. The method was immunoSEQ multiplex PCR; TCRdb's version includes in-frame clones alone and lacks a portion of them. The data contain about 74,000 clones, around 81% of them singletons. Regarding the study as a whole: Clonality measured at baseline exceeded age-matched healthy donors, tracking circulating CD8+ T-cell counts.

Germline V gene lookup returns CDR1 MNHEY and CDR2 SMNVEV (reference sequence). The CDR3 consists of 16 residues. Losses at the gene ends were 7 bases for V and 6 bases for J; bases not matched to a gene: 5. Concerning this clone: No antigen is known for it.

The source material was PBMCs, sampled at disease progression, from a patient treated with ibrutinib. The rearrangement joins TRBV27 to TRBJ2-2; 16 bases map to TRBD2. The receptor was derived from a human donor with chronic lymphocytic leukemia. CDR3 DNA sequence: TGTGCCAGCATGAAGGGACTAGCGGGAGGGGCCGGGGAGCTGTTTTTT. It codes for CASMKGLAGGAGELFF.